The T cell receptor beta chain described here comes from a study of spatial heterogeneity in lung cancer. As to time point: sample taken at primary tumor resection. The donors, more than 55 patients with untreated early-stage non-small cell lung cancer, provided the samples. Sequencing covered unsorted whole RNA taken from tumor, nontumor lung or frozen PBMC. Using its own MiXCR run on the 5' RACE reads, TCRdb lists one record per CDR3 protein. Here the sample spans about 92,000 distinct CDR3 sequences, about an eighth being singletons. The CDR3 runs to 15 residues. Germline lookup yields CDR1 SGHKS and CDR2 YYEKEE (reference sequence). Trimming stripped 4 bases from V and 1 base from J, with 14 bases between.

The rearrangement links TRBV5-5 to TRBJ1-1, with D maybe TRBD1 (5 bases). The source of this sequence is a male donor with early-stage non-small cell lung cancer. The sample was PBMCs, taken at surgery. CDR3 protein: CASSQTRGRNTEAFF. CDR3 DNA: TGTGCCAGCAGCCAGACTAGGGGCCGGAACACTGAAGCTTTCTTT.